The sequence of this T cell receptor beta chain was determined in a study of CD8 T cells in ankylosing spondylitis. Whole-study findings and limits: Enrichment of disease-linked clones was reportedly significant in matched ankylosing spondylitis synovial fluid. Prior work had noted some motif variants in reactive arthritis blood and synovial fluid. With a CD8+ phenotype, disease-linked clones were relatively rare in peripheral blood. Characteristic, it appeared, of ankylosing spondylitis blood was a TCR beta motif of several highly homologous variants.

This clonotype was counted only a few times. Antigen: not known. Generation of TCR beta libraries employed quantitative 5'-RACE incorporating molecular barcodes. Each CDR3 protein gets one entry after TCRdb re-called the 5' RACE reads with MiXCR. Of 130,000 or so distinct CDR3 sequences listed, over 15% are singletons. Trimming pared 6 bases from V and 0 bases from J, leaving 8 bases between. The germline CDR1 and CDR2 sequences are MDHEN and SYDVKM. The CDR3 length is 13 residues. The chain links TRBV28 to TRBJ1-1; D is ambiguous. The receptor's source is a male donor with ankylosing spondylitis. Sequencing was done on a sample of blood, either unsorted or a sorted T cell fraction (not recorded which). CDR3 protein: CASSPHLNTEAFF. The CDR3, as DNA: TGTGCCAGCAGCCCCCATCTGAACACTGAAGCTTTCTTT. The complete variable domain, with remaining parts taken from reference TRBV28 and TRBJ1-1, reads DVKVTQSSRYLVKRTGEKVFLECVQDMDHENMFWYRQDPGLGLRLIYFSYDVKMKEKGDIPEGYSVSREKKERFSLILESASTNQTSMYLCASSPHLNTEAFFGQGTRLTVV.